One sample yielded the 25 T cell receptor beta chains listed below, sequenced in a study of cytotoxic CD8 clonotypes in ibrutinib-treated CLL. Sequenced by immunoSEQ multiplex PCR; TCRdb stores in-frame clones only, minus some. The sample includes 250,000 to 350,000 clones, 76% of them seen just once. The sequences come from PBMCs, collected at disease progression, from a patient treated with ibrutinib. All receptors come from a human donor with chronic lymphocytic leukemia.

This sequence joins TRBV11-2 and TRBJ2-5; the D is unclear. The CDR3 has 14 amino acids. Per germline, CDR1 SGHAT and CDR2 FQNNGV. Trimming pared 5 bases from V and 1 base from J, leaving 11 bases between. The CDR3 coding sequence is TGTGCCAGCAGCGCGGCACTTTTCCAAGAGACCCAGTACTTC. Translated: CASSAALFQETQYF. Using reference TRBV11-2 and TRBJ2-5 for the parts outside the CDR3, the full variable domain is EAGVAQSPRYKIIEKRQSVAFWCNPISGHATLYWYQQILGQGPKLLIQFQNNGVVDDSQLPKDRFSAERLKGVDSTLKIQPAKLEDSAVYLCASSAALFQETQYFGPGTRLLVL.

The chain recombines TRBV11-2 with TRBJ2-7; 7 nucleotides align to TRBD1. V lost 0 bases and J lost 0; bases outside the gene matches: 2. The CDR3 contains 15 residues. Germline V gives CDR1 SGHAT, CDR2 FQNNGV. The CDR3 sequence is CASSLEAGGSYEQYF. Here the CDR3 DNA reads TGTGCCAGCAGCTTAGAGGCAGGGGGCTCCTACGAGCAGTACTTC.

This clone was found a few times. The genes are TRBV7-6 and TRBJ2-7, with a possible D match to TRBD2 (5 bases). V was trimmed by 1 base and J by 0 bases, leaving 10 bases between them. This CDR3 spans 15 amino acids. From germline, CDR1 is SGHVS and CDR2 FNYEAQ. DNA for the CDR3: TGTGCCAGCAGCTTAGAGGCAGGAGGCTCCTACGAGCAGTACTTC. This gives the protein CASSLEAGGSYEQYF.

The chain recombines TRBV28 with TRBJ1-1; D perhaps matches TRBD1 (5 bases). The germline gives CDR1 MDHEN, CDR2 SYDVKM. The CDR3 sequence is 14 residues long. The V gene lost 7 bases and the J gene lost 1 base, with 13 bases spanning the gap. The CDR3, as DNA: TGTGCCAGCAACTCGTTGGGGGGGAACACTGAAGCTTTCTTT. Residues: CASNSLGGNTEAFF.

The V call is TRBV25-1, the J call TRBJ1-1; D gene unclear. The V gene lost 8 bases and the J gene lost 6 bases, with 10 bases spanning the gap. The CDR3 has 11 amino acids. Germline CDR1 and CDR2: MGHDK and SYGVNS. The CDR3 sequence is CASGLEPEAFF. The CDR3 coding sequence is TGTGCCAGCGGGTTGGAGCCTGAAGCTTTCTTT.

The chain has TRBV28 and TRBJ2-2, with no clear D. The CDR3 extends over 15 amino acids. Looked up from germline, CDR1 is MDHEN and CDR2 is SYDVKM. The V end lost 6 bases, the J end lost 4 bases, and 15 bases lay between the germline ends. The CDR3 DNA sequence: TGTGCCAGCAGATCGTTCGACACTGCCACCGGGGAGCTGTTTTTT. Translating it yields CASRSFDTATGELFF.

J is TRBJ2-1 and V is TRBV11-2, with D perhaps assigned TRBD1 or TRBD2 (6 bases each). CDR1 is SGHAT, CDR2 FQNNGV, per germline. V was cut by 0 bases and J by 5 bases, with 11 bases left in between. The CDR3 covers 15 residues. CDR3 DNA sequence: TGTGCCAGCAGCTTAGATCATGGGGGGCACAATGAGCAGTTCTTC. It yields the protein CASSLDHGGHNEQFF.

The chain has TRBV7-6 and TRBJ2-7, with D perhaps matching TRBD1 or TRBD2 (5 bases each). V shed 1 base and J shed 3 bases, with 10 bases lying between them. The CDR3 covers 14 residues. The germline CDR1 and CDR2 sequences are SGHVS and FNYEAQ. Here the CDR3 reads CASSLEAGSYEQYF. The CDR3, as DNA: TGTGCCAGCAGCTTAGAGGCAGGGAGCTACGAGCAGTACTTC.

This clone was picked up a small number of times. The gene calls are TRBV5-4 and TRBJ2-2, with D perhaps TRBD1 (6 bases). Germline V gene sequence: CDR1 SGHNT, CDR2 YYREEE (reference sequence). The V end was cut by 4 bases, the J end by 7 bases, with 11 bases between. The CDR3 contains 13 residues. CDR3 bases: TGTGCCAGCAGCCCAGACAGGATCGGGGAGCTGTTTTTT. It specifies CASSPDRIGELFF.

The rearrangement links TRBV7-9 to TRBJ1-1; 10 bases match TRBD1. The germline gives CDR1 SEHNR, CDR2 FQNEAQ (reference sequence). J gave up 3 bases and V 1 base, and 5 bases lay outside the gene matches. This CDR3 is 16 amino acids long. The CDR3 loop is CASSLVGTGVDTEAFF. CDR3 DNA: TGTGCCAGCAGCTTAGTAGGGACAGGGGTGGACACTGAAGCTTTCTTT.

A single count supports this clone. The CDR3 here is CASRGRRTAEGTEAFF. CDR3 sequence (DNA): TGTGCCAGTAGGGGGCGAAGGACGGCGGAGGGCACTGAAGCTTTCTTT. This chain joins TRBV19 and TRBJ1-1, with D maybe TRBD1 (5 bases). V lost 6 bases and J lost 4, with 21 bases in between. CDR1 and CDR2 (germline): LNHDA, SQIVND (reference sequence). The CDR3 runs 16 residues.

CDR3 amino acids: CASSGTSGSTDTQYF. The CDR3 DNA follows: TGTGCCAGCAGCGGGACTAGCGGGAGCACAGATACGCAGTATTTT. V usage is TRBV7-3 and J usage is TRBJ2-3; 12 bases fit TRBD2. V lost 5 bases to trimming and J lost 0 bases; unmatched junction nucleotides: 0. The germline V gene encodes CDR1 SGHTA and CDR2 FQGTGA. The CDR3 length is 15 residues.

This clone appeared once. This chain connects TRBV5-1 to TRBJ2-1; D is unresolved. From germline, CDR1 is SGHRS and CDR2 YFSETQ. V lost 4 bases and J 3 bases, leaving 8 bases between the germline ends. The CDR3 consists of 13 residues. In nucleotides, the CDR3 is TGCGCCAGCAGCGACCCTGACTACAATGAGCAGTTCTTC. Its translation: CASSDPDYNEQFF.

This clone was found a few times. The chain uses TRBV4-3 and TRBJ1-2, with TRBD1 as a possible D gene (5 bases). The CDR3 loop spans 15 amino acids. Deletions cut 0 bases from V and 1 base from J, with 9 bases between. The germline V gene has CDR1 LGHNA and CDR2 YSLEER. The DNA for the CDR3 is TGCGCCAGCAGCCAAGATACAGGAAATAACTATGGCTACACCTTC. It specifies CASSQDTGNNYGYTF.

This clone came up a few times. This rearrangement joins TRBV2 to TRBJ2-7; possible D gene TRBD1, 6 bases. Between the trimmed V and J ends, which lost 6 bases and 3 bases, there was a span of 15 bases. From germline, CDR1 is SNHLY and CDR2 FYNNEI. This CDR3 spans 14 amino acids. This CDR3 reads CASRRQDSFYEQYF. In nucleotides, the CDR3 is TGTGCCAGCAGAAGACAGGACTCTTTCTACGAGCAGTACTTC. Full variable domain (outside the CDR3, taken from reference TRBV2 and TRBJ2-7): EPEVTQTPSHQVTQMGQEVILRCVPISNHLYFYWYRQILGQKVEFLVSFYNNEISEKSEIFDDQFSVERPDGSNFTLKIRSTKLEDSAMYFCASRRQDSFYEQYFGPGTRLTVT.

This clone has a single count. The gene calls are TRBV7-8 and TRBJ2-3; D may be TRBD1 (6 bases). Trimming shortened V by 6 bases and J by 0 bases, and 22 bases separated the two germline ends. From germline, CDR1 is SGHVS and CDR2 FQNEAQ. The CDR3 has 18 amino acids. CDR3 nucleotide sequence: TGTGCCAGCAGTTCGACAGGTTACAGATCTAGCAGCACAGATACGCAGTATTTT. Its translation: CASSSTGYRSSSTDTQYF.

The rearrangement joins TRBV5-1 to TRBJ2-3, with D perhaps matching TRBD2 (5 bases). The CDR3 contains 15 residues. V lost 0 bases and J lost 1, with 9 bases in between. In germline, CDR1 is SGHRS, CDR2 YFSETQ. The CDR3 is CASSLVGSGTDTQYF. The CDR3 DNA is TGCGCCAGCAGCTTGGTGGGTAGCGGCACAGATACGCAGTATTTT.

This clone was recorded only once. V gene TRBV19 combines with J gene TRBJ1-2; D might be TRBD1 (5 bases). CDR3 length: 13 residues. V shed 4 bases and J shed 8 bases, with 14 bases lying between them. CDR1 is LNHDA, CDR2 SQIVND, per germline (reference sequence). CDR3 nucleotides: TGTGCCAGTAGTACCCTGGGACTTCGCGGCTACACCTTC. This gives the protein CASSTLGLRGYTF.

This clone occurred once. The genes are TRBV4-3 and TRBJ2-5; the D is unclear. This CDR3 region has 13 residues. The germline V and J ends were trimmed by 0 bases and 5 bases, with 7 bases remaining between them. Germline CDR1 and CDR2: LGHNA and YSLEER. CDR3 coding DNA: TGCGCCAGCAGCCAAGATCTGCCCGAGACCCAGTACTTC. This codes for CASSQDLPETQYF.

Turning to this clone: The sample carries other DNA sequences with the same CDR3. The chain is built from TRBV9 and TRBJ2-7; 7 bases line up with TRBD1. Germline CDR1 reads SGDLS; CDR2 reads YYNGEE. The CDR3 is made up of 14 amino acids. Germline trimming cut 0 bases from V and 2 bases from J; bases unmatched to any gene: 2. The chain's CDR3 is CASSVGTGPYEQYF. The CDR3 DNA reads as TGTGCCAGCAGCGTAGGGACAGGACCCTACGAGCAGTACTTC.

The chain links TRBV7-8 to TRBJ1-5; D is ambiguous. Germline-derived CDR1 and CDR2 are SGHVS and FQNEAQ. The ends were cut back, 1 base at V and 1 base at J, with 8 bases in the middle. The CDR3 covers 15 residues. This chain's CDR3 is CASSLEGMSNQPQHF. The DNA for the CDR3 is TGTGCCAGCAGCTTAGAAGGGATGAGCAATCAGCCCCAGCATTTT.

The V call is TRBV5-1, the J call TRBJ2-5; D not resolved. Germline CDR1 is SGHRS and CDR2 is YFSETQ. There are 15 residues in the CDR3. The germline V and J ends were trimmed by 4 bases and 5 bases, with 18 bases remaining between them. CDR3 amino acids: CASSPLLRAGETQYF. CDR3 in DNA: TGCGCCAGCAGCCCACTACTTCGGGCTGGGGAGACCCAGTACTTC.

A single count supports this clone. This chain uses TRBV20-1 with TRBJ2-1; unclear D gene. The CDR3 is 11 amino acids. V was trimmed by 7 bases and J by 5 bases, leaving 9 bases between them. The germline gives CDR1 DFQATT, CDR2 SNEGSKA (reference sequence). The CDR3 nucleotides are TGCAGTGGTTCAGAGAACAATGAGCAGTTCTTC. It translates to CSGSENNEQFF.

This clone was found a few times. The CDR3 here is CAIRRGQGLGSGANVLTF. For the CDR3, the DNA is TGTGCCATCAGGAGAGGACAGGGGTTGGGCTCTGGGGCCAACGTCCTGACTTTC. The chain couples TRBV10-3 to TRBJ2-6; TRBD1 agrees at 9 bases. The CDR3 is made up of 18 amino acids. CDR1 ENHRY and CDR2 SYGVKD come from the germline V gene. Losses at the gene ends were 6 bases for V and 0 bases for J; bases not matched to a gene: 9.

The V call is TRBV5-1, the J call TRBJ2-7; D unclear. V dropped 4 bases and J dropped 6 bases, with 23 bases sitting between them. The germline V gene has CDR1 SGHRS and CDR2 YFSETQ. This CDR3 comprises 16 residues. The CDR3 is CASSPFGASLPFEQYF. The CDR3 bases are TGCGCCAGCAGCCCATTCGGTGCTAGTCTTCCTTTCGAGCAGTACTTC. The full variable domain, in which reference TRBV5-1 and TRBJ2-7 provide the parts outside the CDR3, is KAGVTQTPRYLIKTRGQQVTLSCSPISGHRSVSWYQQTPGQGLQFLFEYFSETQRNKGNFPGRFSGRQFSNSRSEMNVSTLELGDSALYLCASSPFGASLPFEQYFGPGTRLTVT.